What follows describes a single T cell receptor (beta chain). In this sample, this clonotype turned up many times. The antigen it binds to is not known. No clone much larger than this one lies a single base away; base qualities are absent. The data were taken from a study of breast tumors, draining lymph nodes, adjacent tissues listed by TCRdb under 2016. Notes on the research overall: The study compared TCR beta repertoires across tumor, adjacent nontumor tissue and axillary lymph nodes from breast cancer patients. The study was designed to assess the relationships and possible T-cell exchange between tumor, surrounding tissue and draining lymph node repertoires in human breast cancer.

Sequencing instrument: Illumina HiSeq 2000. Multiplex PCR amplification was used to build the TCR beta chain libraries. The amplified TCR beta chain products were analyzed by high-throughput sequencing. TCRdb cleaned the public reads at Q25 with fastp, built clones with MiXCR and kept in-frame beta chains. All rows with the same CDR3 protein become a single entry with the most common DNA and genes. This sample has about 230,000 distinct CDR3 sequences in its table, and roughly 32% of those were observed once. The ten largest clones take up over 1.1% of the sample. Study-wide findings and limitations: Tumors showed preferential V and J gene usage, and their T-cell repertoire diversity fell below that of lymph nodes yet above that of nontumor tissue. In luminal-like breast cancer, tumor and nontumor tissue repertoires resembled each other significantly more than in basal-like breast cancer. A scenario in which most tumor T cells derive from the lymph node and then expand within tumor tissue was judged to be consistent with the data. The study presented the conclusion that tumor T cells originate in lymph nodes as consistent with a hypothesis, not as something directly demonstrated.

Lymph node samples were obtained from the axillary draining lymph nodes of breast cancer patients. Inclusive of the bounding cysteine and phenylalanine, the CDR3 is 18 residues long. The kept DNA is CDR3 alone, 54 bases in frame from the first base. Clipping removes 2 bases from V and 0 bases from J, with 7 as the unmatched junction base count. The CDR1 and CDR2 encoded by the germline V gene are MNHNS and SASEGT. The rearrangement joined TRBV6-1 to TRBJ1-6, and TRBD1 matches 7 of the central bases. The receptor was isolated from a female donor with breast cancer. Some clones in this sample may be carry-over from other donors' samples. What was sequenced was axillary lymph node tissue. This receptor carries the CDR3 CASSERQGYGSYNSPLHF. The DNA sequence is as follows: TGTGCCAGCAGTGAAAGACAGGGATATGGCTCCTATAATTCACCCCTCCACTTT.